Reported below is one TCR beta chain. It lacks a known antigen. This specimen comes from a study of cytomegalovirus exposure and HLA in healthy donors (dated by TCRdb to between 2016 and 2019). Regarding the research as a whole: According to an earlier analysis of 550 to 700 of the donors, about 179 million T cells yielded some 110 million unique TCR beta sequences and approximately 300 Gb of sequence data. Every repertoire in the discovery cohort had been generated on one and the same sequencing platform. Besides the first cohort of approximately 670 subjects, a separate validation cohort made up of roughly 120 different subjects was used. Genome-wide SNP genotypes for about 60% of the 666 donors were used in a later genetic analysis, which treated that subset as a discovery cohort. Among some 400 genotyped donors of the cohort, an average of roughly 230,000 unique TCR beta nucleotide sequences was sequenced per donor, of which approximately 19% were non-productive. The study aimed to test whether signatures of past pathogen exposure could be identified by cataloging public T cell receptors. The study used immunosequencing to profile the T cell repertoires of several hundred subjects and linked those repertoires to cytomegalovirus serostatus. High-throughput TCR immunosequencing, statistical association of individual TCRs with disease status, and machine learning were combined to predict cytomegalovirus infection status. An early release covering 500 to 750 HLA-typed donors comprised around 300 gigabases of sequencing data and tens of millions of unique TCR sequences. Of the 300 to 450 genotyped donors, approximately 81% were placed in the genetic ancestry cluster associated with self-reported Caucasian donors. An earlier analysis of approximately 500 of the donors applied high-throughput TCR beta sequencing to assess whether each TCR beta V gene segment acted as functional or pseudogenic. HLA typing included class I and class II loci at four-digit resolution. Donor age, sex, ethnicity and CMV serostatus were compiled together with the repertoire data. Roughly five DR-DQ haplotypes were treated as single units for association and clustering because of strong linkage in the cohort. In a later analysis, previously published TCR beta repertoires from 600 to 850 donors were re-analyzed and high-resolution HLA genotyping was added so that TCR occurrence patterns could be studied. Typing coverage differed by locus: A, B, C, DRB1 and DQB1 were typed in about 629-640 donors, DQA1 in about 560, DPA1 in some 610, and DPB1 in roughly 450. The later analysis used no new phenotypic data to find candidate immune exposures, relying instead on TCR beta sequences and their occurrence across donors. Overall study results and their limits: In a later analysis, most CMV-associated TCR beta chains were found to appear HLA-restricted, with HLA associations seemingly driven largely by CMV exposure. Over 15 rarely observed V segments, including chromosome 9 orphons, were excluded from the earlier analysis of a few hundred of the donors because counts were too low. In a later analysis, HLA-associated TCR beta chains showed more clonal expansion and lower generation probabilities than non-associated chains that were equally common. A later genetic analysis associated a missense DCLRE1C variant with V-gene and J-gene trimming of TCR beta chains, and an independent cohort replicated the association. Most TCR sequences were observed very rarely across donors, whereas some public TCRs were present in many individuals. It was suggested by the authors that the approach could potentially be generalized to other disease states and immunological phenotypes. HLA typing was unavailable for some donors at each locus, so association tests used only the typed subset. CMV serostatus was the only immune exposure information available for the cohort. The study listed 164 TCR beta chains as associated with cytomegalovirus. Compared with the approximately 600-donor mean, donors in an Asian-associated ancestry cluster had fewer N-insertions in productive TCRs, according to a later genetic analysis. Correlated functional status among segregating V segments might reflect linkage disequilibrium, but an unknown experimental factor could not be ruled out. Specific HLA alleles were associated with 16,951 TCR beta sequences at a false discovery rate of 0.05 in a later analysis. A cluster of highly shared sequence variants was judged likely to be a technical artifact of the sequencing pipeline. According to a later analysis, parvovirus B19, influenza, CMV and Epstein-Barr virus appeared linked to several top co-occurrence clusters. A further reported finding was that TCR beta sequences accurately predicted the HLA-A and HLA-B alleles for most subjects in the first cohort. Roughly uniform sequencing depth across donors was assumed in presence/absence analyses, although this assumption may not hold. Assigning TCR associations to individual alleles was difficult when HLA alleles, especially DR and DQ, strongly co-occurred. In both the original and validation cohorts, the classifier was reported to diagnose cytomegalovirus status with high specificity and sensitivity. This cohort had only TCR beta chains sequenced, and the lack of alpha or paired-chain data limited which features could be detected. In an earlier analysis of a few hundred of the donors, most TCR beta V segments were observed in productive rearrangements about 87% or about 30% of the time, broadly matching IMGT annotations. The 87-base-pair reads could not distinguish some IMGT-functional V segments, including TRBV6-2 and TRBV6-3, so those segments were excluded. In a later analysis, TCR association rates were found to vary across HLA loci, with the most associated TCRs seen for DRB1 alleles and the fewest for HLA-C alleles. In vitro tests confirmed that a few of the cytomegalovirus-associated TCR beta chains recognize cytomegalovirus antigens.

The cohort was made up of 500 to 850 healthy bone marrow donors. At the time of sampling, all cohort members were nominally healthy, though unrecorded immune exposures were likely present. The donor tested CMV seropositive, placing the donor among the 250 to 350 seropositive members of the cohort. A peripheral blood sample was collected from each donor, and TCR beta sequencing was performed on peripheral blood mononuclear cells. The Qiagen DNeasy Blood Extraction Kit was used to extract genomic DNA from the blood cell samples. Via the germline V gene (reference sequence), CDR1 is SEHNR and CDR2 FQNEAQ. Taken from cysteine to phenylalanine, the CDR3 has 16 residues. The entry retains the CDR3 DNA only, 48 bases that are in frame from base 1. Trimming accounts for 5 bases at V and 7 bases at J, while the number of junction bases matched to no gene is 13. Libraries were prepared through the immunoSEQ multiplex PCR assay. The multiplex PCR relied on a mix of 60 forward primers for TCR Vbeta segments and 13 reverse primers for TCR Jbeta segments. The CDR3 region of rearranged TCR beta genes was amplified from genomic DNA by a multiplex PCR assay. The amplified TCR beta libraries were sequenced on the Illumina HiSeq System as 87-base-pair reads. On the study's bioinformatics: A later analysis counted 75 million to 100 million unique TCR beta chains across the 690 or so repertoires, and some 11 million of these chains were shared by at least two donors. Raw reads were error-corrected and collapsed into unique sequences with a nearest-neighbor algorithm that merged closely related sequences to remove PCR and sequencing errors. To assign V, D and J gene segments, CDR3 sequences were aligned to IMGT reference sequences. For a sequence to be retained, a match of at least six nucleotides was required to both a V gene segment and a J gene segment. Rearrangements were classified as productive when the CDR3 lacked stop codons and remained in frame with V and J, and all other rearrangements were classified as non-productive. Following IMGT convention, CDR3 was defined as the stretch from the second conserved V-encoded cysteine to the conserved J-encoded phenylalanine. The earlier analysis of 500 to 600 of the donors excluded sequences that lacked an unambiguous match to a single V gene segment. In an earlier analysis of around 590 of the donors, a V segment was called functional when productive rearrangements were above 56.7%, and segregating when the standard deviation between donors exceeded 5%. To diagnose cytomegalovirus status from the catalog of TCR beta chain sequences, a statistical classification framework was built. A later analysis assigned V and J genes by comparing TCR nucleotide sequences with IMGT/GENE-DB human TR gene sequences. A later analysis assigned CDR3 sequences and most-parsimonious VDJ recombination scenarios with the TCRdist pipeline. In a later analysis, each TCR beta chain was defined by its CDR3 amino acid sequence together with its V-gene family, and reads without a unique V-gene family were excluded. A later analysis removed 550 to 700 highly shared, low-generation-probability nucleotide sequences to deal with suspected cross-contamination and a sequencing artifact. In a later analysis, a clonal expansion index was calculated for each public chain from normalized within-repertoire ranks of inferred template counts. In a later analysis, generation probabilities were computed using a VDJ recombination model fitted to out-of-frame rearrangements, and the results were checked against IGoR. In a later analysis, hypergeometric tests were used to score TCR-TCR, TCR-HLA and TCR-CMV co-occurrence, with a repertoire-size bias correction applied to TCR pairs. To estimate false discovery rates, a later analysis permuted the HLA or CMV assignments 20 times. In a later analysis, co-occurring TCRs were grouped using DBSCAN, and TCRdist sequence similarity was added for clustering within HLA-allele-positive subsets. Repertoires with fewer than 30,000 or more than 120,000 public chains were left out of co-occurrence clustering, as were five repertoires with anomalous nucleotide sharing. The table comes from immuneACCESS by way of TCRdb, which keeps in-frame sequences with V and J called. Part of the clones is missing from these tables; in studies checked, under half for an unresolved V gene and the rest for unknown reasons. V, J and clone size are those of that table, while D and trimming were read from the DNA. This sample's table contains roughly 50,000 clones. The ten biggest clones cover more than 5.5% of the sample.

The receptor's source is a male donor in good health and CMV-seropositive. This chain joins TRBV7-9 to TRBJ1-2, with 10 middle bases fitting TRBD1. Material: PBMCs. The CDR3 corresponds to CASSPDRGRIGSGYTF. The DNA sequence is as follows: TGTGCCAGCAGCCCCGACAGGGGGCGGATTGGATCTGGCTACACCTTC.